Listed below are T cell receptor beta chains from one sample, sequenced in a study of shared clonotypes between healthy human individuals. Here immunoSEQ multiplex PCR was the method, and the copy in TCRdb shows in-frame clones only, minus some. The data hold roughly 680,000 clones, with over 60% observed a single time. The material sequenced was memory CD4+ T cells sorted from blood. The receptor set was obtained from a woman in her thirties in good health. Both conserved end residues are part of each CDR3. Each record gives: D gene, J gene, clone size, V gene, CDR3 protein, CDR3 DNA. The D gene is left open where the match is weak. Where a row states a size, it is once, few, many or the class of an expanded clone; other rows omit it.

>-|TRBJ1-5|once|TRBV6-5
CASSPDGSNQPQHF
TGTGCCAGCAGCCCCGACGGTAGCAATCAGCCCCAGCATTTT
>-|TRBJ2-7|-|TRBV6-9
CASSPRGSLSYEQYF
TGTGCCAGCAGCCCCAGGGGATCCCTCTCCTACGAGCAGTACTTC
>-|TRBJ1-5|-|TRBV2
CASSRDVVGQPQHF
TGTGCCAGCAGCCGGGACGTCGTCGGTCAGCCCCAGCATTTT
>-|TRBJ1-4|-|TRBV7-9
CASSPGRNEKLFF
TGTGCCAGCAGCCCCGGAAGGAATGAAAAACTGTTTTTT
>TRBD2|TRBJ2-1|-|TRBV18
CASSPPGLAGGNEQFF
TGTGCCAGCTCACCACCTGGACTAGCGGGAGGGAATGAGCAGTTCTTC
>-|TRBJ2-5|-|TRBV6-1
CASSEGLGKGHQETQYF
TGTGCCAGCAGTGAAGGCCTGGGGAAGGGTCACCAAGAGACCCAGTACTTC
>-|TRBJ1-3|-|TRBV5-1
CASSPDGPRGNTIYF
TGCGCCAGCAGCCCCGACGGTCCGAGGGGAAACACCATATATTTT
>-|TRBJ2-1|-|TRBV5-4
CASSLELGGSYNEQFF
TGTGCCAGCAGCTTGGAACTGGGGGGCTCCTACAATGAGCAGTTCTTC
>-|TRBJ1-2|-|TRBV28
CASSSGAGNYGYTF
TGTGCCAGCAGTTCGGGGGCAGGGAACTATGGCTACACCTTC
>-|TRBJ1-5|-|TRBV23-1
CASSQNSYSNQPQHF
TGCGCCAGCAGTCAAAATTCATATAGCAATCAGCCCCAGCATTTT
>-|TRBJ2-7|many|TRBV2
CASRAGQRAYEQYF
TGTGCCAGCAGGGCGGGACAGAGAGCCTACGAGCAGTACTTC
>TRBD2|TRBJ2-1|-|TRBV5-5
CASSKGPLAGGGFDNEQFF
TGTGCCAGCAGCAAAGGCCCCCTAGCGGGAGGTGGGTTCGACAATGAGCAGTTCTTC
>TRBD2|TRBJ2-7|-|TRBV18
CASSPPGGSSYEQYF
TGTGCCAGCTCACCACCCGGGGGGAGCTCCTACGAGCAGTACTTC
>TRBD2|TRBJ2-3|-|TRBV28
CASSLWSSGTSTDTQYF
TGTGCCAGCAGTTTATGGTCTAGCGGGACTAGCACAGATACGCAGTATTTT
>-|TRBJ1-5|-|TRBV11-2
CASSIHHNQPQHF
TGTGCCAGCAGCATACACCACAATCAGCCCCAGCATTTT
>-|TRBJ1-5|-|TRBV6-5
CASTSGVGNQPQHF
TGTGCCAGCACAAGCGGAGTGGGCAATCAGCCCCAGCATTTT
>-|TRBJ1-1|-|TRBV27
CASSDRPRLIRGTEAFF
TGTGCCAGCAGTGACCGTCCCCGTCTAATAAGGGGGACTGAAGCTTTCTTT
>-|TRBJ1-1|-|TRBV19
CASSPPGLVTEAFF
TGTGCCAGTAGTCCCCCCGGCTTAGTCACTGAAGCTTTCTTT
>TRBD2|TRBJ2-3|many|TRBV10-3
CAISGSGSEADTQYF
TGTGCCATCAGTGGTAGCGGGAGTGAAGCAGATACGCAGTATTTT
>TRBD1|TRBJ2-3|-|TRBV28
CASSLVQGVGTDTQYF
TGTGCCAGCAGTTTAGTCCAGGGGGTTGGCACAGATACGCAGTATTTT
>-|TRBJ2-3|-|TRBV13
CASSLTGSGDTQYF
TGTGCCAGCAGCCTGACCGGGAGTGGGGATACGCAGTATTTT
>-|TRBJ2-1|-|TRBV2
CASRVTSGSSYNEQFF
TGTGCCAGCAGAGTCACTAGTGGCAGCTCCTACAATGAGCAGTTCTTC
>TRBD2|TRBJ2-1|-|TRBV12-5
CASGPGLAGVVHEQFF
TGTGCTAGTGGCCCAGGTCTAGCGGGAGTTGTCCATGAGCAGTTCTTC
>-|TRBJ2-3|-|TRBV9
CASRRYSGISTDTQYF
TGTGCCAGCAGGAGATATAGCGGTATTAGCACAGATACGCAGTATTTT
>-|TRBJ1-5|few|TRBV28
CASRPRHGDNQPQHF
TGTGCCAGCCGTCCCCGGCACGGTGACAATCAGCCCCAGCATTTT
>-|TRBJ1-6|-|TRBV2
CASSGQAGSPLHF
TGTGCCAGCAGTGGACAGGCGGGTTCACCCCTCCACTTT
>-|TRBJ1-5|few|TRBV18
CASSLGTDQPQHF
TGTGCCAGCTCACTTGGGACGGATCAGCCCCAGCATTTT
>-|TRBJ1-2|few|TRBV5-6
CASSLPGTGPNYGYTF
TGTGCCAGCAGCTTGCCCGGGACGGGCCCTAACTATGGCTACACCTTC
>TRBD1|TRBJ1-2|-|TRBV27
CASSLTPDRGYYGYTF
TGTGCCAGCAGTTTAACCCCGGACAGGGGGTACTATGGCTACACCTTC
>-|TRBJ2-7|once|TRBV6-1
CAGDLYEQYF
TGTGCCGGGGATCTCTACGAGCAGTACTTC
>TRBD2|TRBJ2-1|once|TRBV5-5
CASSLLTSGSHNEQFF
TGTGCCAGCAGCTTGCTAACTAGCGGGAGTCACAATGAGCAGTTCTTC
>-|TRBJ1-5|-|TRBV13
CASSLGGADQPQHF
TGTGCCAGCAGCTTAGGAGGGGCGGATCAGCCCCAGCATTTT
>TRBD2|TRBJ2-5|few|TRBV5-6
CASSSLAGQETQYF
TGTGCCAGCAGCTCTCTAGCGGGCCAAGAGACCCAGTACTTC
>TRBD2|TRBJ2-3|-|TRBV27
CASSPWTGGTQYF
TGTGCCAGCAGTCCTTGGACGGGGGGTACGCAGTATTTT
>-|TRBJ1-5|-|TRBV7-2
CASSPRTVTNGQPQHF
TGTGCCAGCAGCCCGCGGACGGTAACCAACGGGCAGCCCCAGCATTTT
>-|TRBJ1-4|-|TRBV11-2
CASSPRTDYNEKLFF
TGTGCCAGCAGCCCACGGACAGACTATAATGAAAAACTGTTTTTT
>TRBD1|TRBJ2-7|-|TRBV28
CASTSLGQGYEQYF
TGTGCCAGCACCTCCCTGGGACAGGGTTACGAGCAGTACTTC
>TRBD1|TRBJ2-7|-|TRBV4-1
CASSLDRFAYEQYF
TGTGCCAGCAGCCTGGACAGGTTCGCCTACGAGCAGTACTTC
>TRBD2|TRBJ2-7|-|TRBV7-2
CASSPDSGYSYEQYF
TGTGCCAGCAGCCCTGATAGCGGGTACTCCTACGAGCAGTACTTC
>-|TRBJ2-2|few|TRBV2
CASRGGQSNTGELFF
TGTGCCAGCAGGGGCGGACAGTCGAACACCGGGGAGCTGTTTTTT
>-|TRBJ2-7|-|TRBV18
CASSQGDTTSYEQYF
TGTGCCAGCTCACAAGGGGACACCACCTCCTACGAGCAGTACTTC
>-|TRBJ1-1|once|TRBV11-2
CASSLGAGANTEAFF
TGTGCCAGCAGCTTAGGGGCAGGGGCGAACACTGAAGCTTTCTTT
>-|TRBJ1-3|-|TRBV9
CASSGRVRNTIYF
TGTGCCAGCAGCGGCAGGGTGCGAAACACCATATATTTT
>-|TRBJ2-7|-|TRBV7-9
CASSLSRENREQYF
TGTGCCAGCAGCTTAAGCAGGGAGAATCGCGAGCAGTACTTC
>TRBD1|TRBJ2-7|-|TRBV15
CATSSGQGFYEQYF
TGTGCCACCAGCAGCGGACAGGGGTTCTACGAGCAGTACTTC
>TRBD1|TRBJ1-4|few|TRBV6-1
CASSVQGGEKLFF
TGTGCCAGCAGTGTACAGGGGGGGGAAAAACTGTTTTTT
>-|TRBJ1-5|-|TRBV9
CASSVARLTGETSNQPQHF
TGTGCCAGCAGCGTAGCCCGGCTGACAGGAGAAACATCAAATCAGCCCCAGCATTTT
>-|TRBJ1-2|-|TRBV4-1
CASSQDLGVPYGYTF
TGCGCCAGCAGCCAAGATTTGGGGGTCCCCTATGGCTACACCTTC
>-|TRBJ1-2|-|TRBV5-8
CASSLVTGNYGYTF
TGTGCCAGCAGCTTGGTAACCGGGAACTATGGCTACACCTTC
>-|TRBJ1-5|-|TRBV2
CASSTGVSNQPQHF
TGTGCCAGCAGTACCGGGGTTAGCAATCAGCCCCAGCATTTT
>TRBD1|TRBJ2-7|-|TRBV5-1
CASSFGTATVYEQYF
TGCGCCAGCAGCTTCGGGACAGCGACGGTCTACGAGCAGTACTTC
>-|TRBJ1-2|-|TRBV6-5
CASAGGGGSFYGYTF
TGTGCCAGCGCAGGAGGAGGGGGGAGCTTTTATGGCTACACCTTC
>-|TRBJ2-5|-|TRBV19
CASSMTAQETQYF
TGTGCCAGTAGTATGACAGCGCAAGAGACCCAGTACTTC
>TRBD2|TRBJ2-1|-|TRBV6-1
CASSGGTSGRNEQFF
TGTGCCAGCAGTGGGGGAACTAGCGGGAGGAATGAGCAGTTCTTC